These T cell receptor beta chains were read from a single sample in a study of regulatory T cells in long-lasting Graves disease. Using its own MiXCR run on the multiplex PCR reads, TCRdb lists one record per CDR3 protein. The table records roughly 360,000 distinct CDR3 sequences, approximately 23% of them present only once. The specimen was peripheral blood mononuclear cells (PBMCs), collected when the disease was refractory, from a patient treated with antithyroid drugs. These receptors came from a woman in her 40s with Graves disease. Each CDR3 is given without its conserved first and last residue.

TRBV29-1	SVGIGVGNTIY
TRBV12-5	ASALTGAPFETQY
TRBV7-9	ASSWTGLQETQY
TRBV12-3/TRBV12-4	ASSYPQGSTGELF
TRBV2	ASSYLSAHSYEQY
TRBV19	ASSIMSSGANVLT
TRBV27	ASSLRGTSGRAFGTGELF
TRBV6-5	ASSWQLAGETQY
TRBV2	ASSEDSGIFYEQY
TRBV6-1	ASRGGVQDKNIQY
TRBV6-1	ASSASPRTEAF
TRBV27	ASSPTQGAAF
TRBV20-1	SAIQGKRETQY
TRBV11-2	ASSYGASGAF
TRBV10-3	AISPGQGASGANVLT
TRBV28	ASSFDTSGSYEQY
TRBV6-1	ASSGSAGNTEAF